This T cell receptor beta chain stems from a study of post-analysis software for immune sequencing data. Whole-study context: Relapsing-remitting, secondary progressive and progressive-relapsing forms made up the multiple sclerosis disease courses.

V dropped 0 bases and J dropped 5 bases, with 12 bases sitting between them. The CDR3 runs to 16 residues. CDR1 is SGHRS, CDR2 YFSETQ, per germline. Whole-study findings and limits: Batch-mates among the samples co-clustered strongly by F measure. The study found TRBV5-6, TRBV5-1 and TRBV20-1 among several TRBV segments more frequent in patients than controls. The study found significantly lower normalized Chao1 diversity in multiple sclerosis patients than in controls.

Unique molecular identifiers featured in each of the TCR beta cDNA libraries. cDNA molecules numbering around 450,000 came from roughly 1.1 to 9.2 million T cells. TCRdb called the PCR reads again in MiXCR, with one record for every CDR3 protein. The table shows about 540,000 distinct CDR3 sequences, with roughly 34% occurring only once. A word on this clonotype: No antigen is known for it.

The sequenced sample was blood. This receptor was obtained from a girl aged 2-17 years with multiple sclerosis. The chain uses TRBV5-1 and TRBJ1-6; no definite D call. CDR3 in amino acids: CASSLEAGVNNSPLHF. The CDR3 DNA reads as TGCGCCAGCAGCTTGGAGGCAGGAGTGAATAATTCACCCCTCCACTTT.